These 18 T cell receptor beta chains were sequenced from one sample in a study of CXCR3-negative and CXCR3-positive naive CD8 T cells. Through 5' RACE with UMI labels, the TRB cDNA libraries were prepared. One entry per CDR3 protein, without DNA, is what TCRdb gives after re-calling the 5' RACE reads. The listing contains around 26,000 distinct CDR3 sequences. Sequencing was done on a sample of naive CXCR3- CD8+ T cells from blood. Subset reported: CD45RO-CCR7+CD27+CD95- naive CD8+ T cells lacking CXCR3 (TNR3-). Source of these receptors: a human donor in good health. Some clones in this sample may be carry-over from other donors' samples.

Frequency places this clonotype as medium-sized. The chain employs TRBV12-3 or TRBV12-4 and TRBJ1-2. CDR3 size: 11 residues. The CDR3 reads CASSWSYGYTF.

The V and J genes are TRBV20-1 and TRBJ2-7; TCRdb gives TRBD2 as the D gene, but with no DNA this cannot be confirmed. Per germline, CDR1 DFQATT and CDR2 SNEGSKA (reference sequence). The CDR3 contains 13 residues. The CDR3: CSASHPADYEQYF.

The rearrangement uses TRBV27 and TRBJ2-1. Germline CDR1 MNHEY, CDR2 SMNVEV (reference sequence). The CDR3 runs to 16 residues. CDR3 in amino acids: CASSLYWRAAYNEQFF.

The V call is TRBV5-1, the J call TRBJ2-7. Germline V gives CDR1 SGHRS, CDR2 YFSETQ. The CDR3 is made up of 13 amino acids. This chain's CDR3 is CASSLGGSNEQYF. The full variable domain, completed using reference TRBV5-1 and TRBJ2-7, is KAGVTQTPRYLIKTRGQQVTLSCSPISGHRSVSWYQQTPGQGLQFLFEYFSETQRNKGNFPGRFSGRQFSNSRSEMNVSTLELGDSALYLCASSLGGSNEQYFGPGTRLTVT.

This clonotype counts as medium-sized by frequency. V usage is TRBV7-6 and J usage is TRBJ2-7. The V gene's germline CDR1 is SGHVS and CDR2 FNYEAQ. The CDR3 covers 13 residues. The CDR3 is CASSLAGFYEQYF. Full variable domain (missing parts from reference TRBV7-6 and TRBJ2-7): GAGVSQSPRYKVTKRGQDVALRCDPISGHVSLYWYRQALGQGPEFLTYFNYEAQQDKSGLPNDRFSAERPEGSISTLTIQRTEQRDSAMYRCASSLAGFYEQYFGPGTRLTVT.

The rearrangement links TRBV29-1 to TRBJ2-5; TCRdb returns TRBD2, unconfirmable since there is no DNA. This CDR3 region has 13 residues. Germline-derived CDR1 and CDR2 are SQVTM and ANQGSEA. The CDR3 loop is CSARDGEGETQYF. Filled out from reference TRBV29-1 and TRBJ2-5, the complete variable domain reads SAVISQKPSRDICQRGTSLTIQCQVDSQVTMMFWYRQQPGQSLTLIATANQGSEATYESGFVIDKFPISRPNLTFSTLTVSNMSPEDSSIYLCSARDGEGETQYFGPGTRLLVL.

The chain couples TRBV28 to TRBJ2-7. CDR1 MDHEN and CDR2 SYDVKM come from the germline V gene. The CDR3 totals 12 residues. This CDR3 reads CASSFLSYEQYF.

The chain combines TRBV20-1 with TRBJ2-1; TCRdb reports TRBD2, a call that lacks DNA to check it against. Germline CDR1 DFQATT, CDR2 SNEGSKA (reference sequence). The CDR3 spans 15 residues. CDR3 region: CSARPWSGGFDEQFF.

The chain recombines TRBV5-1 with TRBJ2-5; the TCRdb call, TRBD1, lacks DNA for checking. The CDR3 is 16 amino acids. Germline V gives CDR1 SGHRS, CDR2 YFSETQ. CDR3 in amino acids: CASSLETGEAQETQYF.

The chain joins TRBV6-5 to TRBJ2-3; the D gene TCRdb calls, TRBD2, cannot be checked with no DNA. The CDR3 is 22 residues long. CDR1 and CDR2 from the germline V gene are MNHEY and SVGAGI. CDR3 loop: CASSYSTLGPPRGLIQTDTQYF.

The genes are TRBV20-1 and TRBJ1-2; absent DNA, TCRdb's TRBD1 call cannot be checked. There are 15 residues in the CDR3. Germline V gene data show CDR1 as DFQATT and CDR2 as SNEGSKA (reference sequence). CDR3: CSASTGTGAGYGYTF.

The genes are TRBV15 and TRBJ2-7. Germline V gene sequence: CDR1 LNHNV, CDR2 YYDKDF (reference sequence). CDR3 length: 14 residues. The CDR3 reads CATSRAGTTYEQYF.

This sequence joins TRBV28 and TRBJ2-7; TCRdb picks TRBD1, but there is no DNA to check that call. Germline V gene sequence: CDR1 MDHEN, CDR2 SYDVKM. The CDR3 runs to 15 residues. The chain's CDR3 is CASSLGTDRAYEQYF.

This chain connects TRBV6-2 or TRBV6-3 to TRBJ1-5. Germline V gene data show CDR1 as MNHEY and CDR2 as SVGEGT. The CDR3 totals 16 residues. The CDR3: CASSYPSGGGNQPQHF.

J is TRBJ2-3 and V is TRBV3-1; TCRdb proposes TRBD2, but this gene call is untestable without DNA. The germline gives CDR1 LGHDT, CDR2 YNNKEL (reference sequence). The CDR3 has 17 residues. CDR3 protein: CASSQDDETSGVDTQYF.

The V call is TRBV28, the J call TRBJ2-2. This CDR3 comprises 15 residues. Germline values: CDR1 MDHEN, CDR2 SYDVKM. CDR3 sequence: CASNDPDKNTGELFF.

This chain connects TRBV7-3 to TRBJ2-1. The CDR3 sequence is 13 residues long. Germline V gene sequence: CDR1 SGHTA, CDR2 FQGTGA. The CDR3: CASSPTDINEQFF.

The chain carries TRBV29-1 and TRBJ2-7. CDR1 and CDR2 from the germline V gene are SQVTM and ANQGSEA. The CDR3 is 16 residues long. The CDR3 is CSVLDTDGLSSYEQYF.